This T cell receptor beta chain was observed in a study of CD8 T cells in ankylosing spondylitis. This CDR3 comprises 14 residues. V lost 8 bases to trimming and J lost 0 bases, with 11 bases between them. TCRdb reprocessed the 5' RACE reads via MiXCR and lists one record per CDR3 protein. Of 200,000 to 250,000 distinct CDR3 sequences in the sample, 20% to 30% are singletons; the top ten hold roughly 6.7%. This clonotype appeared many times. This receptor was taken from a male donor with ankylosing spondylitis or in good health (not recorded which). The chain joins TRBV12-3 or TRBV12-4 to TRBJ2-4; D remains unclear. Source material: blood, either unsorted or a sorted T cell fraction (not recorded which). This CDR3 reads CASADTLAKNIQYF. The CDR3 DNA reads TGTGCCAGCGCGGATACCCTAGCCAAAAACATTCAGTACTTC.